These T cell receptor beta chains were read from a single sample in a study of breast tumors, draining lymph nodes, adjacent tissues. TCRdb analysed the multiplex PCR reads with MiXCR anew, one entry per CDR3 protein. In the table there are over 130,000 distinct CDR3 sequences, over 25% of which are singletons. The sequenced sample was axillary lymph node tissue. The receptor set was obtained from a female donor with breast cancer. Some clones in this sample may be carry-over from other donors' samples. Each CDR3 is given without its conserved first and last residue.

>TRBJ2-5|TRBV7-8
ASSLVPQETQY
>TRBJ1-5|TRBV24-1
ATSDLHNSNQPQH
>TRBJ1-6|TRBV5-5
ASSVTGGANNSPLH
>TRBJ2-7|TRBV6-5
ASRGSMPYEQY
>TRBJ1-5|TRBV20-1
SARDSNQPQH
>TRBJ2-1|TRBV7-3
ASSTQTGLASYNEQF
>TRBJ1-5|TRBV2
ALREINQPQH
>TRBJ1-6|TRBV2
ASTRLGQYDLH
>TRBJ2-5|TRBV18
ASSPEGFYGYTFQETQY
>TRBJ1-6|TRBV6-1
ASSPRAGDNSPLH
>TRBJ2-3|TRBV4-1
ASSQESLSTDTQY
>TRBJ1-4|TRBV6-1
ASSLWIGTGDEKLF
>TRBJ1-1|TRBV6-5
ASSYEAEAF
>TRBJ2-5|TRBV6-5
ASSHQAGDQETQY
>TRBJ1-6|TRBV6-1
ASSGDLRESPLH
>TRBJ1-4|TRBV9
ASSTSDREVEKLF
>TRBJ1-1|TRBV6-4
ASSKQGANTEAF
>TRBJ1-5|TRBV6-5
ASSYSHRGNQPQH
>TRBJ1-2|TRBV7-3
ASSPGGAAINGYT
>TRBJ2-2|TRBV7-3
ASSPDRAGELF
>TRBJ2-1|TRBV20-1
SAIRGTDNNEQF
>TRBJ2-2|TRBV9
ASSVAGGTNTGELF
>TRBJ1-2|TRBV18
ASSTGGQSNYGYT
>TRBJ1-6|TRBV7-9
ASSQGHPVLLH
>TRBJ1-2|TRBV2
ASHLESANYGYT
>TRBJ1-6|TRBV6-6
ASSYSSDRAGNSPLH
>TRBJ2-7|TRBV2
ASRTGTSSYEQY
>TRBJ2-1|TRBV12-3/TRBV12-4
ASSFGGRNEQF
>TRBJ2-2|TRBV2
ASSETVKNTGELF
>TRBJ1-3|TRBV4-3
ASSPTYSGNTIY
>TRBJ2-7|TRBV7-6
ASSLSGGDEQY
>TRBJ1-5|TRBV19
ASSIEATGGRNQPQH
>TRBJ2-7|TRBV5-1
ASSYGTAPYEQY
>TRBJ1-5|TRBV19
ASSPGTGGGGNQPQH
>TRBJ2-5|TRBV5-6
ASSRLETQY
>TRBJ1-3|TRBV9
ASSFQIGGGNTIY
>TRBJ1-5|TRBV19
ASSVPDSRGNQPQH
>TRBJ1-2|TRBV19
ASKRRDREENYGYT
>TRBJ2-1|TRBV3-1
ASSLRTAYNEQF
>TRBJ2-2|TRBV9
ASSVGSGNTGELF
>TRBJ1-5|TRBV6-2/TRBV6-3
ASGDRKDQPQH
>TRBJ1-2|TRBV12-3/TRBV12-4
ASSWDRTGYGYT
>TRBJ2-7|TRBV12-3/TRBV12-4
ASSLAGLAGGSEQY
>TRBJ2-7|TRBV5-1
ASSFATSSYEQY
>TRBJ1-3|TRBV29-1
SATGTVGNTIY
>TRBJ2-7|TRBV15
ATSRNIGGQGAQY
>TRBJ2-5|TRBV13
ASSPPIRGHWETQY
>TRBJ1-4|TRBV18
ASSGLSTTNEKLF
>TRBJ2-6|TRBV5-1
ASRRSGANVLT
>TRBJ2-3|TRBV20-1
SASPSGQGGGYTQY
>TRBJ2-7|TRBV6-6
ASRRTARSYEQY
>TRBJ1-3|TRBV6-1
ASSEVSSGNTIY
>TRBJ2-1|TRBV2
ASTPGLATYNEQF
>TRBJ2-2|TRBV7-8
ASSRQGMGTGELF